This T cell receptor beta chain stems from a study of shared clonotypes between healthy human individuals. General study findings and limits: Among non-shared clonotypes, generation probabilities were lower than among those shared by all four donors.

With respect to this clone: The target antigen is unknown. This specimen includes other DNA sequences encoding the same CDR3.

The method was immunoSEQ multiplex PCR; TCRdb's version includes in-frame clones alone and lacks a portion of them. Altogether around 2.5 million clones are present, over 85% being singletons, with the ten largest covering approximately 0.35%. This CDR3 contains 12 residues. The V gene lost 0 bases and the J gene lost 5 bases, with 3 bases spanning the gap. From germline, CDR1 is SNHLY and CDR2 FYNNEI. The receptor's source is a man younger than 35 in good health. Some clones in this sample may be carry-over from other donors' samples. Specimen: naive CD4+ T cells from PBMCs. Subset of the sample: CD45RA+ positively selected. V gene TRBV2 combines with J gene TRBJ2-3; D not certain. In nucleotides, the CDR3 is TGTGCCAGCAGTGAAGCCAGAGATACGCAGTATTTT. This sequence encodes CASSEARDTQYF.